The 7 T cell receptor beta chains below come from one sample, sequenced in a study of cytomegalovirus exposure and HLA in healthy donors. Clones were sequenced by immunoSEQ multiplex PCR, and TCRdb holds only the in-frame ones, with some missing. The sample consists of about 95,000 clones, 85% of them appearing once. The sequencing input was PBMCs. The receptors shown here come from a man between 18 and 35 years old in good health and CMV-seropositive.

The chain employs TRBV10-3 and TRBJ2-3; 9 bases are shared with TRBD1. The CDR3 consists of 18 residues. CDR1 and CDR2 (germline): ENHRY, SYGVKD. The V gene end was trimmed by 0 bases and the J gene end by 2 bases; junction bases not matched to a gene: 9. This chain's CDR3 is CAISESGPGTGNTDTQYF. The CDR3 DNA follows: TGTGCCATCAGTGAGTCCGGCCCGGGGACAGGGAACACAGATACGCAGTATTTT.

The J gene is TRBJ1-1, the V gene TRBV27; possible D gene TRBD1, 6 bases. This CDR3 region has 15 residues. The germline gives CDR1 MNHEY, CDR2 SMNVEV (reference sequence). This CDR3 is CATGSSTTMNTEAFF. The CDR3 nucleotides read TGTGCGACAGGCTCGAGTACGACGATGAACACTGAAGCTTTCTTT.

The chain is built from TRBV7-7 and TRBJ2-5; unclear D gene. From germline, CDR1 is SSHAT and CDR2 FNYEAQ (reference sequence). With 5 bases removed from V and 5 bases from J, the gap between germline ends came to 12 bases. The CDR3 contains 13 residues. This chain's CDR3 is CASSPNDLETQYF. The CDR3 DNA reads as TGTGCCAGCAGCCCTAACGATCTGGAGACCCAGTACTTC.

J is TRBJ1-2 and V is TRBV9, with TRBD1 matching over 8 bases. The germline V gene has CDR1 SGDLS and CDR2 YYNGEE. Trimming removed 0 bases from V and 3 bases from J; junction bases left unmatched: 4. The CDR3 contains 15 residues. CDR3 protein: CASSVGQGAHYGYTF. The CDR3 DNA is TGTGCCAGCAGCGTAGGGCAGGGGGCCCACTATGGCTACACCTTC.

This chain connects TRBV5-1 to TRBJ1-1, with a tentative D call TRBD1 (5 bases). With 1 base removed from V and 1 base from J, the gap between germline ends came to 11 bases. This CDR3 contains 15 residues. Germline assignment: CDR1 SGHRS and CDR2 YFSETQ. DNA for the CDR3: TGCGCCAGCAGCTTGAGGGCAGGGTCGAACACTGAAGCTTTCTTT. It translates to CASSLRAGSNTEAFF.

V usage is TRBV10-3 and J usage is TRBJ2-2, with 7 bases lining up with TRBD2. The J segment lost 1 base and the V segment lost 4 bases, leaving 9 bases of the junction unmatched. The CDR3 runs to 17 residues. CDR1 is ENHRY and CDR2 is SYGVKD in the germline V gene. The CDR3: CAISGDFGGRNTGELFF. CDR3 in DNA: TGTGCCATCAGTGGGGACTTCGGCGGGAGGAACACCGGGGAGCTGTTTTTT.

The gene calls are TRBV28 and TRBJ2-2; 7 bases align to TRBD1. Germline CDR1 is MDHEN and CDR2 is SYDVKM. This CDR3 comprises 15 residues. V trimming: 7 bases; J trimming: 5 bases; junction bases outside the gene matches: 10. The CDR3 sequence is CASTPWDSFTGELFF. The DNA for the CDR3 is TGTGCCAGCACTCCCTGGGACAGCTTTACCGGGGAGCTGTTTTTT. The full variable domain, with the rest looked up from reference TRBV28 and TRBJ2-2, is DVKVTQSSRYLVKRTGEKVFLECVQDMDHENMFWYRQDPGLGLRLIYFSYDVKMKEKGDIPEGYSVSREKKERFSLILESASTNQTSMYLCASTPWDSFTGELFFGEGSRLTVL.